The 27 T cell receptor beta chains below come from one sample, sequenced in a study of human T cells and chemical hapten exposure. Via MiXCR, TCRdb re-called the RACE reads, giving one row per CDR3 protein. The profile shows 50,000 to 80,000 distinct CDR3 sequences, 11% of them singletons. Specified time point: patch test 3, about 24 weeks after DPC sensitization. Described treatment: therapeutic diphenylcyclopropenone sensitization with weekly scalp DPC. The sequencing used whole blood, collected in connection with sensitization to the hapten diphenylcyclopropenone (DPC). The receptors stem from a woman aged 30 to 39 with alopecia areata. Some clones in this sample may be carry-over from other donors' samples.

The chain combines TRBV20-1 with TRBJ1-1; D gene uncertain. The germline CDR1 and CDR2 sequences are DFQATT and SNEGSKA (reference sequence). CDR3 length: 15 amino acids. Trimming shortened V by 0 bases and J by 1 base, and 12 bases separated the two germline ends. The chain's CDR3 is CSARDFTGKNTEAFF. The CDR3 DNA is TGCAGTGCTAGAGATTTCACCGGGAAGAACACTGAAGCTTTCTTT.

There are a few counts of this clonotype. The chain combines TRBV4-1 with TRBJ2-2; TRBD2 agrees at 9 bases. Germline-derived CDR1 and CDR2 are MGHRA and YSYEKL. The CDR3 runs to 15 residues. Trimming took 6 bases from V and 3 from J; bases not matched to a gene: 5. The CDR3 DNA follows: TGCGCCAGCAGATTAGCGGGAGCCTACACCGGGGAGCTGTTTTTT. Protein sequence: CASRLAGAYTGELFF.

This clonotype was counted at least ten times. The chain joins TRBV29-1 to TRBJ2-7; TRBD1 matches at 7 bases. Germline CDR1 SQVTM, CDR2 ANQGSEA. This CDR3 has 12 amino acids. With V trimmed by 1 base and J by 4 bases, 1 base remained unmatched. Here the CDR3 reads CSVEGQGYEQYF. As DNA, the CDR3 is TGCAGCGTTGAAGGACAGGGATACGAGCAGTACTTC.

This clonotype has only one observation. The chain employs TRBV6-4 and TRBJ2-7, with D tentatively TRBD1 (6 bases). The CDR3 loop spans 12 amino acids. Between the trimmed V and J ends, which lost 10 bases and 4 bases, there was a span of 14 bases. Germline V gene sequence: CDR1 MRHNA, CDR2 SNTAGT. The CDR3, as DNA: TGTGCCAACCGACAGGACCAGTACGAGCAGTACTTC. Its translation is CANRQDQYEQYF.

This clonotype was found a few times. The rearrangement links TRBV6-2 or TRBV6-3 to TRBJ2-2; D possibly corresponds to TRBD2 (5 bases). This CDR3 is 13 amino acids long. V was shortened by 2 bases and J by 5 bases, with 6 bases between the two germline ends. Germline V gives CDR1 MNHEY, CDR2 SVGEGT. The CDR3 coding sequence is TGTGCCAGCAGTTACCCGGGGACCGGGGAGCTGTTTTTT. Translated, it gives CASSYPGTGELFF.

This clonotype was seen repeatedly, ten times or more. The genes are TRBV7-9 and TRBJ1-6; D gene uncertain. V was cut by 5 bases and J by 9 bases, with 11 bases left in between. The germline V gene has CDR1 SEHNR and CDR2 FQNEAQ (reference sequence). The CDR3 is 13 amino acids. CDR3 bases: TGTGCCAGCAGCCAAGAGAAGAGTTCACCCCTCCACTTT. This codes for CASSQEKSSPLHF.

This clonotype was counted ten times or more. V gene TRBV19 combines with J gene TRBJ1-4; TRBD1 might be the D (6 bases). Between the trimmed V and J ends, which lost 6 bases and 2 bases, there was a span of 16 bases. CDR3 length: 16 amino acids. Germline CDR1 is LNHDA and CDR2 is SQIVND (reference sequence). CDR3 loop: CASSPSNRATNEKLFF. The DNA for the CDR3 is TGTGCCAGTAGCCCTTCAAACAGGGCGACTAATGAAAAACTGTTTTTT.

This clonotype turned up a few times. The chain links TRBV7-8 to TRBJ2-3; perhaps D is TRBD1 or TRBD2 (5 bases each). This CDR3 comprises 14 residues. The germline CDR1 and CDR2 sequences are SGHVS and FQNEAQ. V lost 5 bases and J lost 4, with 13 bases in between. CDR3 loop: CASSRDPRADTQYF. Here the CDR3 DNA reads TGTGCCAGCAGCAGGGACCCGCGGGCAGATACGCAGTATTTT.

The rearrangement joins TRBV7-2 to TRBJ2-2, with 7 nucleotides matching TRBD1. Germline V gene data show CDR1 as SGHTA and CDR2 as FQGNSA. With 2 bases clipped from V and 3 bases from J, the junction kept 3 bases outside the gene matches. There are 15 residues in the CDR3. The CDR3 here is CASSLRGGYTGELFF. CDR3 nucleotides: TGTGCCAGCAGCTTAAGAGGGGGCTACACCGGGGAGCTGTTTTTT.

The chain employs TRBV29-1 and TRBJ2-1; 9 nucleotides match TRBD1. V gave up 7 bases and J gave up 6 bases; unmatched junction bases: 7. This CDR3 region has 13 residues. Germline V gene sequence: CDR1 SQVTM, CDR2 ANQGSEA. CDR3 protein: CSARDRVGNEQFF. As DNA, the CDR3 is TGCAGCGCCCGGGACAGGGTGGGCAATGAGCAGTTCTTC.

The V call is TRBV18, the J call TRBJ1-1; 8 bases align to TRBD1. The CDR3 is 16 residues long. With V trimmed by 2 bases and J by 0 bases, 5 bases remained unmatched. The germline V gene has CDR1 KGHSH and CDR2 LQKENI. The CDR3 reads CASSPSRTGMNTEAFF. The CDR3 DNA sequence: TGTGCCAGCTCACCATCCCGGACAGGGATGAACACTGAAGCTTTCTTT.

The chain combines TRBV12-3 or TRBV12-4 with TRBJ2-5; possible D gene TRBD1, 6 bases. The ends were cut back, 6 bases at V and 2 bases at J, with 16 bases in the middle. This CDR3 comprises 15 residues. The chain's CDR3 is CASSPTAGEQETQYF. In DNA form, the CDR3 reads TGTGCCAGCAGCCCTACTGCAGGGGAACAAGAGACCCAGTACTTC.

CDR3 residues: CASSQFGGQTNTGELFF. The CDR3 nucleotides are TGCGCCAGCAGTCAATTCGGGGGACAGACGAACACCGGGGAGCTGTTTTTT. The chain combines TRBV23-1 with TRBJ2-2; D may be TRBD1 (7 bases). TRBV23-1 is sorted into the ORF group, with uncertain function. V lost 1 base and J lost 0, with 12 bases in between. CDR3 length: 17 residues.

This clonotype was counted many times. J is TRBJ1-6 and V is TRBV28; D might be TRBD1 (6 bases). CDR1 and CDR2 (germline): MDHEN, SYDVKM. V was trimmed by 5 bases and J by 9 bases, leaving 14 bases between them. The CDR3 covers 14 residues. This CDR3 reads CASSHRVGGSPLHF. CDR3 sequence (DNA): TGTGCCAGCAGTCACAGGGTAGGCGGTTCACCCCTCCACTTT.

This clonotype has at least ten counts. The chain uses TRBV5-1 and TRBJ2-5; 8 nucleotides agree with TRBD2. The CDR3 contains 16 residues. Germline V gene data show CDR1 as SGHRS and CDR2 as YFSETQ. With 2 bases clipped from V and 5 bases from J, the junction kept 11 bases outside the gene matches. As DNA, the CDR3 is TGCGCCAGCAGCTTCCAGGTGGCGGGGGGCCCGGAGACCCAGTACTTC. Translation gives CASSFQVAGGPETQYF.

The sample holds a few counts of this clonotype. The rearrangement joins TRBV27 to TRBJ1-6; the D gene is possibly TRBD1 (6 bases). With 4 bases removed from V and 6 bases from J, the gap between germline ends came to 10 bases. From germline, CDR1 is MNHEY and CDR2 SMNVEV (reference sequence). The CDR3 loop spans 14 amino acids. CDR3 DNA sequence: TGTGCCAGCAGTTACAGGGTGGGTAATTCACCCCTCCACTTT. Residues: CASSYRVGNSPLHF.

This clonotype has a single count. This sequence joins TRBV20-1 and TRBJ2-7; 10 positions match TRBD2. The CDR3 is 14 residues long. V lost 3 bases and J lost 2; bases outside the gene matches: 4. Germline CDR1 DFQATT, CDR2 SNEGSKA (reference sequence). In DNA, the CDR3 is TGCAGTGCTAGTTCCAGCGGGGGGGCCTACGAGCAGTACTTC. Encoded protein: CSASSSGGAYEQYF.

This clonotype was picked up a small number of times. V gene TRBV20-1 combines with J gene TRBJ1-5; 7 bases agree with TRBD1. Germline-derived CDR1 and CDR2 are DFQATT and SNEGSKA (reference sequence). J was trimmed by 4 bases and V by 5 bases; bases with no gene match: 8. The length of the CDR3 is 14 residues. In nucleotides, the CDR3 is TGCAGTGCTCTCAGACAGGGAGGTAATCAGCCCCAGCATTTT. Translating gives CSALRQGGNQPQHF.

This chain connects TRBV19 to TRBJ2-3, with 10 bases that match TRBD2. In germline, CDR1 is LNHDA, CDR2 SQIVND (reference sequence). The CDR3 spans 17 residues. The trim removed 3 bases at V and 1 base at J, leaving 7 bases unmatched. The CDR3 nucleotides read TGTGCCAGTAGTATCTCGACTAGCGGGTTCCGCACAGATACGCAGTATTTT. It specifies CASSISTSGFRTDTQYF.

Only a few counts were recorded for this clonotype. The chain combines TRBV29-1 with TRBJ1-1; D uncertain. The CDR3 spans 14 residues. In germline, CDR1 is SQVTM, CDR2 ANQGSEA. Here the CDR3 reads CREGWQAENTEAFF. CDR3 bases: TGCAGAGAAGGGTGGCAGGCTGAAAACACTGAAGCTTTCTTT.

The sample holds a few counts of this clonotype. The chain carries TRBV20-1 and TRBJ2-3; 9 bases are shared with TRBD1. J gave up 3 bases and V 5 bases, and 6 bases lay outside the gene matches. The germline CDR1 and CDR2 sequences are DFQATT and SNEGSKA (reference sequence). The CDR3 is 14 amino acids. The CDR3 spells CSAPTGQGTDTQYF. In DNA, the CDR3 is TGCAGTGCTCCGACGGGACAGGGAACAGATACGCAGTATTTT.

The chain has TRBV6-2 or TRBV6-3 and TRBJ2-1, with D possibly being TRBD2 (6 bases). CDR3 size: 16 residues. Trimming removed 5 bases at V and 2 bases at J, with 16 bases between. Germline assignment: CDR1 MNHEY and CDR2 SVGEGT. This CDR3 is CASSRQLEGPYNEQFF. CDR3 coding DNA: TGTGCCAGCAGTCGCCAACTGGAGGGCCCCTACAATGAGCAGTTCTTC.

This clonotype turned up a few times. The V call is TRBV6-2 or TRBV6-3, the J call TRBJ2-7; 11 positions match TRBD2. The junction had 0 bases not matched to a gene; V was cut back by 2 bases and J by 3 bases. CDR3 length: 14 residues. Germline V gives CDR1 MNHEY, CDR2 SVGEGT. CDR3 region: CASSYGTSGYEQYF. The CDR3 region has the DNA TGTGCCAGCAGTTACGGGACTAGCGGCTACGAGCAGTACTTC.

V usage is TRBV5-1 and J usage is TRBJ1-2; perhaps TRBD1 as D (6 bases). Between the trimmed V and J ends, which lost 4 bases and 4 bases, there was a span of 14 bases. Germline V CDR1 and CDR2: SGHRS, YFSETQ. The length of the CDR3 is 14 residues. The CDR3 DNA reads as TGCGCCAGCAGCCCGAAGGACAGCGGCTATGGCTACACCTTC. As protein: CASSPKDSGYGYTF.

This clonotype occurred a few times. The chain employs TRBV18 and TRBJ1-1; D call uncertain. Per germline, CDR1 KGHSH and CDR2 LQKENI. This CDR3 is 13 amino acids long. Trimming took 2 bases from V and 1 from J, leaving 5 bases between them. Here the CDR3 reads CASSPTENTEAFF. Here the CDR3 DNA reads TGTGCCAGCTCACCAACAGAGAACACTGAAGCTTTCTTT.

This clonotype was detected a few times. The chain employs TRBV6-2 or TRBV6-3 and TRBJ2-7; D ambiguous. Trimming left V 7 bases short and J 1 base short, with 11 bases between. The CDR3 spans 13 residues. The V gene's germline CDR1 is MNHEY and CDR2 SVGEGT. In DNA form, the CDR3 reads TGTGCCAGCACACGTCCCGGTTCCTACGAGCAGTACTTC. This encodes CASTRPGSYEQYF.

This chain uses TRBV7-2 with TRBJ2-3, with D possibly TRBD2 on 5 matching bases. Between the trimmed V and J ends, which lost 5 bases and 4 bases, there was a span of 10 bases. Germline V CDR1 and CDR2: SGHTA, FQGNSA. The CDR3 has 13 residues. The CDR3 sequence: CASSRLPPDTQYF. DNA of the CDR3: TGTGCCAGCAGCCGACTACCCCCAGATACGCAGTATTTT. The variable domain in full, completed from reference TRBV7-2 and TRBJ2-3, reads GAGVSQSPSNKVTEKGKDVELRCDPISGHTALYWYRQSLGQGLEFLIYFQGNSAPDKSGLPSDRFSAERTGGSVSTLTIQRTQQEDSAVYLCASSRLPPDTQYFGPGTRLTVL.